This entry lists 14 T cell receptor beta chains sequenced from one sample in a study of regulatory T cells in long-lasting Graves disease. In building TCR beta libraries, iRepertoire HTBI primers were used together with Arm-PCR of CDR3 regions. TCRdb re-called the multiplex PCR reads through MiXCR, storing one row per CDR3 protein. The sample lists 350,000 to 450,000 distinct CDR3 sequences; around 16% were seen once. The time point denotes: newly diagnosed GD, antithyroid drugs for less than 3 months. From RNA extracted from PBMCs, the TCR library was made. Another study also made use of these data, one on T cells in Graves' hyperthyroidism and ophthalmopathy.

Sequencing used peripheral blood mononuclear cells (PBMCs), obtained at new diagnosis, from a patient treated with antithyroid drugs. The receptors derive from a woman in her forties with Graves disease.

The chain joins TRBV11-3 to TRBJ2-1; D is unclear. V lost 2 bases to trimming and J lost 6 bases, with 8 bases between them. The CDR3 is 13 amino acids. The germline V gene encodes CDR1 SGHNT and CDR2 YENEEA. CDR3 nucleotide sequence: TGTGCCAGCAGCTTAAATGTGGTCAATGAGCAGTTCTTC. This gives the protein CASSLNVVNEQFF.

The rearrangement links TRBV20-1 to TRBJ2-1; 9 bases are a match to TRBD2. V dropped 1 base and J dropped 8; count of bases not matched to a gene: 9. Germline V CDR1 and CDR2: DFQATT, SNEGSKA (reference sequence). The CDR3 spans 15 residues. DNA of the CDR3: TGCAGTGCTAGAGGGGTAGCGGGAGAGGGCGATGAGCAGTTCTTC. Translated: CSARGVAGEGDEQFF.

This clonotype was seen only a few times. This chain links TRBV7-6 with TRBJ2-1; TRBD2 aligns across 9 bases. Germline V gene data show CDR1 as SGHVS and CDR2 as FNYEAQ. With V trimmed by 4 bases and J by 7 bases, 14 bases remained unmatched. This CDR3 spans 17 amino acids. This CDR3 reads CASSSFLGAGGPNEQFF. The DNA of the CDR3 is TGTGCCAGCAGCTCCTTCCTAGGGGCGGGAGGGCCGAATGAGCAGTTCTTC.

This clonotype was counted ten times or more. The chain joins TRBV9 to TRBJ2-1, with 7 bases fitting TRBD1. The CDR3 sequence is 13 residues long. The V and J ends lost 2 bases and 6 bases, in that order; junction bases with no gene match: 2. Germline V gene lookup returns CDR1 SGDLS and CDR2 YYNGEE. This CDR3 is CASSVTGSNEQFF. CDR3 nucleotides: TGTGCCAGCAGCGTGACAGGGTCCAATGAGCAGTTCTTC.

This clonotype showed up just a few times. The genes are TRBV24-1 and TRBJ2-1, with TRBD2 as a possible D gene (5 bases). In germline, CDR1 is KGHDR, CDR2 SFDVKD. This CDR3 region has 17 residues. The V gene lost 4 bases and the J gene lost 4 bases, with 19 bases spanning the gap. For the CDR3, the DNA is TGTGCCACCAGTGACCCGGCGCGGGCAGGATCGTACAATGAGCAGTTCTTC. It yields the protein CATSDPARAGSYNEQFF.

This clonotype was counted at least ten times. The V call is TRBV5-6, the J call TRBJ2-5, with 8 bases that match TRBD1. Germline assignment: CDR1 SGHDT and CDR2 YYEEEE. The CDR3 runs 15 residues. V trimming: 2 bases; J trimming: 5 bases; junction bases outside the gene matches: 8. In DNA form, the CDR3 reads TGTGCCAGCAGCTTTGGACAGGGTAGGGAGGAGACCCAGTACTTC. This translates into CASSFGQGREETQYF.

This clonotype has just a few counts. CDR3 sequence reads: CASRRVGASYGYTF. The CDR3 DNA follows: TGTGCCAGCAGGCGTGTAGGAGCCTCTTATGGCTACACCTTC. This rearrangement joins TRBV2 to TRBJ1-2; no reliable D call. Germline-derived CDR1 and CDR2 are SNHLY and FYNNEI. The ends were cut back, 6 bases at V and 5 bases at J, with 16 bases in the middle. The CDR3 sequence is 14 residues long.

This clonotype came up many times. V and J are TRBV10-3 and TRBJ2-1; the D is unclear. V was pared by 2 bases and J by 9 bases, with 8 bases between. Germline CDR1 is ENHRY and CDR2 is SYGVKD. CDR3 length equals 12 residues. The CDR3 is CAISEPLAEQFF. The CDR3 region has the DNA TGTGCCATCAGTGAGCCGCTGGCTGAGCAGTTCTTC.

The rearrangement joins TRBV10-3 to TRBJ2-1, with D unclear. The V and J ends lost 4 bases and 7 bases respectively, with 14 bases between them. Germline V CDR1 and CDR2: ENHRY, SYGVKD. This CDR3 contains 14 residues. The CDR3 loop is CAISGGSGTNEQFF. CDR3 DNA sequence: TGTGCCATCAGTGGGGGATCAGGTACGAATGAGCAGTTCTTC.

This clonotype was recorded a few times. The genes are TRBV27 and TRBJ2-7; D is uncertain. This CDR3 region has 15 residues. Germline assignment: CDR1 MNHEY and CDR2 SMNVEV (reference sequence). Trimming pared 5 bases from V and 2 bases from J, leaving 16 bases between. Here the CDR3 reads CASSPWGPSPYEQYF. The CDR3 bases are TGTGCCAGCAGTCCATGGGGTCCCTCTCCCTACGAGCAGTACTTC.

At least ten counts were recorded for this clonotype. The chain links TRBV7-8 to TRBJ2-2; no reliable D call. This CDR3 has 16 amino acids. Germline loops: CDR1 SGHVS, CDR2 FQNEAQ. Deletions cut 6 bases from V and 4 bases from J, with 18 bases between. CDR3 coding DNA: TGTGCCAGCAGGACTCGAGCCTACACGGGCACCGGGGAGCTGTTTTTT. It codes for CASRTRAYTGTGELFF.

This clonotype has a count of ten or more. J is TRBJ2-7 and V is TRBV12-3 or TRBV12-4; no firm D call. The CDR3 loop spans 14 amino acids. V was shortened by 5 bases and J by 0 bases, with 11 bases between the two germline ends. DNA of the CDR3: TGTGCCAGCAGTCCCATAGAGATCTCCTACGAGCAGTACTTC. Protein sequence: CASSPIEISYEQYF.

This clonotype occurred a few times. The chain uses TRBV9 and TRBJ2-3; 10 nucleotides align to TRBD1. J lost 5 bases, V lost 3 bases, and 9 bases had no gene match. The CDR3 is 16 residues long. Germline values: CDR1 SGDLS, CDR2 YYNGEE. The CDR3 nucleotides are TGTGCCAGCAGCGGACACCGGGACAGGGGAGAAGATACGCAGTATTTT. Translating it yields CASSGHRDRGEDTQYF.

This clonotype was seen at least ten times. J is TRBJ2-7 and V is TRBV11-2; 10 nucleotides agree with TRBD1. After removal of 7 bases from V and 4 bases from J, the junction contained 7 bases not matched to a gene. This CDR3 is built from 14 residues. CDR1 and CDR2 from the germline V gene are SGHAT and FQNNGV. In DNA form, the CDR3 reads TGTGCCAGCACCGTGGGGACAGGGGATTACGAGCAGTACTTC. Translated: CASTVGTGDYEQYF. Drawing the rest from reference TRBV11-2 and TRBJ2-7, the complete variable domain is EAGVAQSPRYKIIEKRQSVAFWCNPISGHATLYWYQQILGQGPKLLIQFQNNGVVDDSQLPKDRFSAERLKGVDSTLKIQPAKLEDSAVYLCASTVGTGDYEQYFGPGTRLTVT.